These 29 T cell receptor beta chains originate from one sample sequenced in a study of CD8+ T cells in alopecia areata. Treatment denoted: oral pan-JAK inhibitor, 5-10 mg twice daily. The authors extracted RNA and reverse transcribed it into cDNA as the sequencing template. Generated by immunoSEQ multiplex PCR, the TCRdb table keeps only in-frame clones and is missing some. The sample contains over 150,000 clones, approximately 57% of which appear only once. Specimen: CD4+ T cells sorted from blood, collected at week 24, from a patient treated with tofacitinib. The receptors derive from a human donor with alopecia areata.

The CDR3 region has the DNA TGTGCCAGCAGTGTAAAACAGGGGGCGTCCTATGGCTACACCTTC. It is translated as CASSVKQGASYGYTF. J is TRBJ1-2 and V is TRBV2, with 9 bases aligning to TRBD1. Germline V lookup: CDR1 SNHLY, CDR2 FYNNEI. The ends lost 4 bases at V and 4 bases at J; junction bases unmatched: 7. This CDR3 is built from 15 residues.

This sequence joins TRBV5-1 and TRBJ2-5; weak D call: TRBD1 (8 bases). V was pared by 0 bases and J by 5 bases, with 14 bases between. The CDR3 runs 15 residues. The germline V gene has CDR1 SGHRS and CDR2 YFSETQ. CDR3 protein: CASSLAGGQGETQYF. The CDR3 coding sequence is TGCGCCAGCAGCTTGGCGGGAGGACAGGGTGAGACCCAGTACTTC.

This clone was seen a handful of times. J is TRBJ1-2 and V is TRBV2; 8 positions match TRBD1. The CDR3 covers 14 residues. V trimming: 6 bases; J trimming: 0 bases; junction bases outside the gene matches: 3. Germline loops: CDR1 SNHLY, CDR2 FYNNEI. The DNA for the CDR3 is TGTGCCAGCAGGTTGGGACAGGCTAACTATGGCTACACCTTC. Translation gives CASRLGQANYGYTF.

This clone was seen at least ten times. The chain recombines TRBV6-6 with TRBJ2-7; 7 nucleotides match TRBD1. Unmatched junction bases numbered 3, after V lost 7 bases and J lost 0 bases. Germline assignment: CDR1 MNHNY and CDR2 SVGAGI (reference sequence). This CDR3 spans 13 amino acids. Written as DNA, the CDR3 is TGTGCCAGCATGACAGGGAACTCCTACGAGCAGTACTTC. This translates into CASMTGNSYEQYF.

This clone has only a few counts. The V call is TRBV2, the J call TRBJ2-5; TRBD1 might be the D (6 bases). Germline V gene data show CDR1 as SNHLY and CDR2 as FYNNEI. V lost 4 bases and J 5 bases, leaving 11 bases between the germline ends. The CDR3 runs to 13 residues. The CDR3 sequence is CASSVGGWETQYF. The DNA of the CDR3 is TGTGCCAGCAGTGTTGGGGGCTGGGAGACCCAGTACTTC.

This clone was detected only once. This chain connects TRBV6-5 to TRBJ2-3; 7 nucleotides align to TRBD1. The CDR3 is 15 amino acids. Losses at the gene ends were 2 bases for V and 6 bases for J; bases not matched to a gene: 8. Germline-derived CDR1 and CDR2 are MNHEY and SVGAGI. In nucleotides, the CDR3 is TGTGCCAGCAGTTACCCGACAGGGTGGAAGGATACGCAGTATTTT. It encodes CASSYPTGWKDTQYF.

In the case of this clone: The sample holds other DNA sequences that translate to the same CDR3. The chain links TRBV4-1 to TRBJ2-7; no firm D call. V was cut by 3 bases and J by 4 bases, with 7 bases left in between. CDR1 MGHRA and CDR2 YSYEKL come from the germline V gene. The CDR3 runs to 12 residues. DNA of the CDR3: TGCGCCAGCAGCCAGGTCGGGTACGAGCAGTACTTC. Protein sequence: CASSQVGYEQYF.

The chain couples TRBV2 to TRBJ2-5; the D gene is possibly TRBD2 (7 bases). This CDR3 has 14 amino acids. The V gene lost 0 bases and the J gene lost 5 bases, with 10 bases spanning the gap. Germline-derived CDR1 and CDR2 are SNHLY and FYNNEI. The CDR3 coding sequence is TGTGCCAGCAGTGAAGCGGGGGGGCCCGAGACCCAGTACTTC. Protein sequence: CASSEAGGPETQYF.

The chain recombines TRBV29-1 with TRBJ2-7; TRBD1 is a possible D gene (6 bases). The germline CDR1 and CDR2 sequences are SQVTM and ANQGSEA. The CDR3 is made up of 12 amino acids. The germline V and J ends were trimmed by 7 bases and 1 base, with 11 bases remaining between them. The chain's CDR3 is CSARTDSYEQYF. Here the CDR3 DNA reads TGCAGCGCTAGGACAGATTCCTACGAGCAGTACTTC.

The J gene is TRBJ2-2, the V gene TRBV30; TRBD1 aligns across 12 bases. J lost 4 bases, V lost 2 bases, and 8 bases had no gene match. The CDR3 is 17 amino acids. CDR1 is GTSNPN, CDR2 SVGIG, per germline (reference sequence). The CDR3 loop is CAWSRPGTGGVTGELFF. CDR3 sequence (DNA): TGTGCCTGGAGTAGACCCGGGACAGGGGGCGTCACCGGGGAGCTGTTTTTT.

The rearrangement links TRBV2 to TRBJ2-7, with D possibly being TRBD1 or TRBD2 (5 bases each). The CDR3 length is 13 residues. Germline V gene lookup returns CDR1 SNHLY and CDR2 FYNNEI. Trimming took off 6 bases at V and 5 bases at J, with 14 bases between the two ends. The CDR3 DNA follows: TGTGCCAGCAGGCCGGGGCCCATCCACGAGCAGTACTTC. It is translated as CASRPGPIHEQYF.

The chain combines TRBV7-8 with TRBJ2-1; 8 positions match TRBD2. V trimming: 3 bases; J trimming: 8 bases; junction bases outside the gene matches: 15. The CDR3 is 17 amino acids. Germline CDR1 and CDR2: SGHVS and FQNEAQ. CDR3: CASSLGAGLGGVDEQFF. For the CDR3, the DNA is TGTGCCAGCAGCTTGGGGGCGGGACTAGGAGGGGTCGATGAGCAGTTCTTC.

The V and J genes are TRBV15 and TRBJ1-5; TRBD1 matches 11 bases. Germline V gene lookup returns CDR1 LNHNV and CDR2 YYDKDF (reference sequence). This CDR3 is 16 amino acids long. The V and J ends lost 1 base and 4 bases, in that order; junction bases with no gene match: 3. The CDR3 is CATSRGTGGGNQPQHF. CDR3 nucleotides: TGTGCCACCAGCAGAGGGACAGGGGGCGGGAATCAGCCCCAGCATTTT.

The V and J genes are TRBV29-1 and TRBJ2-5; D unclear. Germline CDR1 is SQVTM and CDR2 is ANQGSEA. This CDR3 spans 12 amino acids. V lost 6 bases and J lost 1, with 9 bases in between. The DNA of the CDR3 is TGCAGCGTCCGGATAGGCCAAGAGACCCAGTACTTC. It yields the protein CSVRIGQETQYF.

The J gene is TRBJ2-5, the V gene TRBV7-8; 7 positions match TRBD1. With 4 bases clipped from V and 0 bases from J, the junction kept 5 bases outside the gene matches. Germline CDR1 and CDR2: SGHVS and FQNEAQ. This CDR3 spans 15 amino acids. CDR3 loop: CASSSFGTDQETQYF. In DNA form, the CDR3 reads TGTGCCAGCAGCTCTTTCGGGACAGACCAAGAGACCCAGTACTTC. The full variable domain, its missing parts supplied by reference TRBV7-8 and TRBJ2-5, is GAGVSQSPRYKVAKRGQDVALRCDPISGHVSLFWYQQALGQGPEFLTYFQNEAQLDKSGLPSDRFFAERPEGSVSTLKIQRTQQEDSAVYLCASSSFGTDQETQYFGPGTRLLVL.

The chain combines TRBV19 with TRBJ2-6; 7 positions match TRBD1. With V trimmed by 8 bases and J by 3 bases, 4 bases remained unmatched. This CDR3 comprises 14 residues. Germline-derived CDR1 and CDR2 are LNHDA and SQIVND (reference sequence). The DNA for the CDR3 is TGTGCCAGTCACAGGGGTGATGGGGCCAACGTCCTGACTTTC. Translation gives CASHRGDGANVLTF. Variable domain in full (rest from reference TRBV19 and TRBJ2-6): DGGITQSPKYLFRKEGQNVTLSCEQNLNHDAMYWYRQDPGQGLRLIYYSQIVNDFQKGDIAEGYSVSREKKESFPLTVTSAQKNPTAFYLCASHRGDGANVLTFGAGSRLTVL.

The rearrangement links TRBV30 to TRBJ1-4; no firm D call. In germline, CDR1 is GTSNPN, CDR2 SVGIG (reference sequence). Trimming removed 1 base at V and 4 bases at J, with 7 bases between. The CDR3 spans 13 residues. This CDR3 reads CAWSEGNNEKLFF. The CDR3, as DNA: TGTGCCTGGAGTGAGGGCAATAATGAAAAACTGTTTTTT.

The chain recombines TRBV20-1 with TRBJ1-2, with a possible D match to TRBD1 (5 bases). Germline CDR1 and CDR2: DFQATT and SNEGSKA (reference sequence). The CDR3 has 11 residues. V dropped 3 bases and J dropped 8 bases, with 10 bases sitting between them. The DNA of the CDR3 is TGCAGTGCTAGTTATGGGGACGGCTACACCTTC. It yields the protein CSASYGDGYTF.

This clone was observed a few times. The V and J genes are TRBV9 and TRBJ2-3; D not certain. There are 14 residues in the CDR3. CDR1 is SGDLS and CDR2 is YYNGEE in the germline V gene. Trimming removed 3 bases from V and 9 bases from J, with 17 bases in between. The CDR3 loop is CASSAKPLDGTQYF. DNA of the CDR3: TGTGCCAGCAGCGCGAAACCGTTGGACGGGACGCAGTATTTT.

The chain recombines TRBV7-9 with TRBJ1-4; D is ambiguous. Trimming removed 5 bases at V and 1 base at J, with 14 bases between. The CDR3 covers 16 residues. Germline V gene sequence: CDR1 SEHNR, CDR2 FQNEAQ (reference sequence). DNA for the CDR3: TGTGCCAGCAGCCCCGGGCAGGCGCTAACTAATGAAAAACTGTTTTTT. As protein: CASSPGQALTNEKLFF.

The chain carries TRBV6-5 and TRBJ1-1; the D is unclear. Between the trimmed V and J ends, which lost 6 bases and 2 bases, there was a span of 7 bases. Germline CDR1 reads MNHEY; CDR2 reads SVGAGI. The CDR3 has 12 residues. The CDR3 protein is CASRTRNTEAFF. CDR3 in DNA: TGTGCCAGCAGAACAAGAAACACTGAAGCTTTCTTT.

CDR3 in DNA: TGCAGCGTTGAATTAGCGGGGGGGGTTCGGAAGGACGAGCAGTACTTC. Translated, it gives CSVELAGGVRKDEQYF. The chain carries TRBV29-1 and TRBJ2-7, with 11 bases that match TRBD2. With V trimmed by 2 bases and J by 5 bases, 11 bases remained unmatched. This CDR3 is built from 16 residues. Looked up from germline, CDR1 is SQVTM and CDR2 is ANQGSEA.

The chain carries TRBV30 and TRBJ2-3; D might be TRBD2 (7 bases). Germline V lookup: CDR1 GTSNPN, CDR2 SVGIG (reference sequence). With 2 bases removed from V and 0 bases from J, the gap between germline ends came to 21 bases. CDR3 length equals 18 residues. Here the CDR3 reads CAWSPRGGYEASTDTQYF. CDR3 nucleotide sequence: TGTGCCTGGAGTCCTAGGGGGGGATATGAGGCTAGCACAGATACGCAGTATTTT. The whole variable domain, remainder taken from reference TRBV30 and TRBJ2-3, is SQTIHQWPATLVQPVGSPLSLECTVEGTSNPNLYWYRQAAGRGLQLLFYSVGIGQISSEVPQNLSASRPQDRQFILSSKKLLLSDSGFYLCAWSPRGGYEASTDTQYFGPGTRLTVL.

This clone was detected a few times. The chain uses TRBV7-8 and TRBJ1-2; D is undetermined. Germline V CDR1 and CDR2: SGHVS, FQNEAQ. V was trimmed by 1 base and J by 8 bases, leaving 17 bases between them. The CDR3 loop spans 15 amino acids. The CDR3 reads CASSLDGARVRGYTF. The DNA of the CDR3 is TGTGCCAGCAGCTTAGATGGTGCTCGAGTCCGCGGCTACACCTTC.

CDR3 coding DNA: TGCAGCGTTGCCGTAGGGGGGTCCGGGGAGACCCAGTACTTC. Its translation is CSVAVGGSGETQYF. The chain combines TRBV29-1 with TRBJ2-5; the D gene could be TRBD1 or TRBD2 (6 bases each). CDR3 size: 14 residues. Trimming took 4 bases from V and 5 from J, leaving 17 bases between them. The germline V gene encodes CDR1 SQVTM and CDR2 ANQGSEA.

This chain connects TRBV4-1 to TRBJ1-2; TRBD1 is a possible D gene (6 bases). The V end lost 0 bases, the J end lost 3 bases, and 11 bases lay between the germline ends. Per germline, CDR1 MGHRA and CDR2 YSYEKL. This CDR3 spans 15 amino acids. The chain's CDR3 is CASSQDFQGHYGYTF. CDR3 bases: TGCGCCAGCAGCCAAGATTTTCAGGGGCACTATGGCTACACCTTC.

This chain uses TRBV5-6 with TRBJ1-2; D perhaps matches TRBD1 (5 bases). The V gene's germline CDR1 is SGHDT and CDR2 YYEEEE. This CDR3 region has 16 residues. Trimming left V 1 base short and J 2 bases short, with 15 bases between. The CDR3 nucleotides read TGTGCCAGCAGCTTGAGGGGAGGCCGCAACAACTATGGCTACACCTTC. It is translated as CASSLRGGRNNYGYTF.

This clone has just one count. V and J are TRBV6-1 and TRBJ2-1; D possibly corresponds to TRBD1 (5 bases). This CDR3 has 14 amino acids. V was pared by 8 bases and J by 1 base, with 12 bases between. The germline V gene has CDR1 MNHNS and CDR2 SASEGT. CDR3 DNA sequence: TGTGCCAGCGATAACAGGATTTCCTACAATGAGCAGTTCTTC. Translating it yields CASDNRISYNEQFF.

The gene calls are TRBV5-6 and TRBJ2-3; the match to TRBD2 covers 8 bases. The CDR3 consists of 14 residues. CDR1 is SGHDT and CDR2 is YYEEEE in the germline V gene. V lost 2 bases and J lost 1; bases outside the gene matches: 0. For the CDR3, the DNA is TGTGCCAGCAGCTTACTAGCGGGCACAGATACGCAGTATTTT. Translating gives CASSLLAGTDTQYF.